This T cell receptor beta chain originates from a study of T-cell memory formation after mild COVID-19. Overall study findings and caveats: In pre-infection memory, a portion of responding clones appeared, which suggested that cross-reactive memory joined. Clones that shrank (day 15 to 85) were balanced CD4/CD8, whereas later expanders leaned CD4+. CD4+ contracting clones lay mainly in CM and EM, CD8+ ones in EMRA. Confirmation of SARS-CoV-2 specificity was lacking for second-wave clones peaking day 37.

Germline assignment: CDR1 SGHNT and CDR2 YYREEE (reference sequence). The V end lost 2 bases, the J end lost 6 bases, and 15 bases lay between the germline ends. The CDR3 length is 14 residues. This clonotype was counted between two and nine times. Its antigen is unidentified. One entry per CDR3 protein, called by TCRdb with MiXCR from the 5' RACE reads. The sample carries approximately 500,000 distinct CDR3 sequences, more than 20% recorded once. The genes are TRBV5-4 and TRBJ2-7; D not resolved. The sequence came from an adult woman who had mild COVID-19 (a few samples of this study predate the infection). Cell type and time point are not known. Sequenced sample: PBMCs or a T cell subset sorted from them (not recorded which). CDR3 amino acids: CASSFLGSRGEQYF. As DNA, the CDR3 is TGTGCCAGCAGCTTCCTAGGGTCCCGAGGCGAGCAGTACTTC.